A selection of T cell receptor beta chains follows, all from one sample in a study of cytomegalovirus exposure and HLA in healthy donors. Sequencing used immunoSEQ multiplex PCR; TCRdb keeps in-frame clones, though not all of them. This sample yields some 180,000 clones, of which 78% are seen a single time; approximately 2.9% belongs to the top ten. Sequenced: PBMCs. The source of these receptors is a female donor in good health and CMV-seronegative. CDR3s include the opening cysteine and the closing phenylalanine or tryptophan. D genes are given only for firm matches. Clone size appears in some rows only: once, few, many, or a class for an expanded clone.

>TRBV9|TRBJ2-5|TRBD2|.
CASSVDPPGGVEETQYF
TGTGCCAGCAGCGTAGACCCCCCTGGGGGGGTGGAAGAGACCCAGTACTTC
>TRBV5-1|TRBJ2-7|.|.
CASSTRITFGGLTPYEQYF
TGCGCCAGCAGTACAAGAATCACCTTTGGGGGACTTACCCCCTACGAGCAGTACTTC
>TRBV29-1|TRBJ2-7|.|once
CSVGGNSYEQYF
TGCAGCGTTGGAGGCAACTCCTACGAGCAGTACTTC
>TRBV4-3|TRBJ1-1|TRBD1|.
CASSLDRGQAEAFF
TGCGCCAGCAGCCTAGACAGGGGGCAAGCTGAAGCTTTCTTT
>TRBV27|TRBJ2-1|TRBD2|once
CASSLSWGKTGLAKTNEQFF
TGTGCCAGCAGTTTATCTTGGGGTAAAACGGGACTAGCGAAAACCAATGAGCAGTTCTTC
>TRBV6-6|TRBJ2-1|TRBD2|.
CASSYSGRGNEQFF
TGTGCCAGCAGTTATAGCGGGAGGGGAAATGAGCAGTTCTTC
>TRBV5-1|TRBJ1-1|.|.
CASSWGGSMNTEAFF
TGCGCCAGCAGCTGGGGAGGGAGCATGAACACTGAAGCTTTCTTT
>TRBV6-5|TRBJ1-2|TRBD1|.
CASSPGTGGDYGYTF
TGTGCCAGCAGCCCGGGGACAGGGGGCGACTATGGCTACACCTTC
>TRBV2|TRBJ2-2|.|.
CASSFRVNTGELFF
TGTGCCAGCAGCTTCAGGGTTAACACCGGGGAGCTGTTTTTT
>TRBV11-2|TRBJ2-7|.|.
CASSFGSYEQYF
TGTGCCAGCAGCTTCGGCTCCTACGAGCAGTACTTC
>TRBV28|TRBJ1-6|TRBD1|.
CASSSNLLRDRYSPLHF
TGTGCCAGCAGTTCAAACCTTCTCCGGGACAGGTATTCACCCCTCCACTTT
>TRBV19|TRBJ2-2|.|.
CASSQGFHTGELFF
TGTGCCAGTAGCCAGGGTTTCCACACCGGGGAGCTGTTTTTT
>TRBV7-9|TRBJ1-4|.|few
CSSSSIAGALATNEKLFF
TGTTCCAGCAGCTCAATAGCCGGCGCCCTTGCAACTAATGAAAAACTGTTTTTT
>TRBV6-1|TRBJ1-1|.|.
CASSETGGDTEAFF
TGTGCCAGCAGTGAGACAGGTGGAGACACTGAAGCTTTCTTT
>TRBV9|TRBJ1-4|.|once
CASSVSGGNEKLFF
TGTGCCAGCAGCGTATCGGGGGGTAATGAAAAACTGTTTTTT
>TRBV27|TRBJ1-1|.|.
CASSLGLSSTEAFF
TGTGCCAGCAGTTTAGGCCTCTCATCCACTGAAGCTTTCTTT
>TRBV13|TRBJ1-6|TRBD1|.
CASSTTGGWVVNSPLHF
TGTGCCAGCAGCACCACAGGGGGCTGGGTAGTTAATTCACCCCTCCACTTT
>TRBV5-1|TRBJ1-1|TRBD1|.
CASSLTGQGGEAFF
TGCGCCAGCAGCTTGACGGGACAGGGGGGTGAAGCTTTCTTT
>TRBV6-5|TRBJ1-5|.|few
CASSSDMYQPQHF
TGTGCCAGCAGTTCCGACATGTATCAGCCCCAGCATTTT
>TRBV7-9|TRBJ2-7|.|.
CATSPREFSYEQYF
TGTGCCACCTCCCCACGGGAGTTCTCCTACGAGCAGTACTTC
>TRBV5-6|TRBJ2-3|TRBD2|.
CASSLTGGPLWTQYF
TGTGCCAGCAGCTTGACGGGGGGGCCTCTGTGGACGCAGTATTTT
>TRBV30|TRBJ1-2|TRBD1|once
CAWSMVAGGGYTF
TGTGCCTGGAGTATGGTGGCAGGGGGAGGCTACACCTTC
>TRBV5-4|TRBJ2-5|.|.
CASSLGGRTQETQYF
TGTGCCAGCAGCTTGGGGGGGCGCACGCAAGAGACCCAGTACTTC
>TRBV10-3|TRBJ2-2|TRBD1|.
CAIRGTGYTGELFF
TGTGCCATCAGGGGGACAGGATACACCGGGGAGCTGTTTTTT
>TRBV30|TRBJ2-1|.|.
CAWALSSYNEQFF
TGTGCCTGGGCGCTTAGCTCCTACAATGAGCAGTTCTTC
>TRBV11-2|TRBJ1-2|.|.
CASRTTRGSYGYTF
TGTGCCAGCAGAACCACAAGGGGATCCTATGGCTACACCTTC
>TRBV5-6|TRBJ2-5|.|.
CASRHDRQETQYF
TGTGCCAGCAGACACGACAGGCAAGAGACCCAGTACTTC
>TRBV7-6|TRBJ1-3|.|.
CASSPRDTSSGNTIYF
TGTGCCAGCAGCCCCCGGGACACTAGCTCTGGAAACACCATATATTTT
>TRBV5-8|TRBJ2-4|.|.
CASSFRGTGDIQYF
TGTGCCAGCAGCTTTCGTGGGACGGGGGACATTCAGTACTTC
>TRBV7-9|TRBJ1-3|.|few
CASSFSSARAGNTIYF
TGTGCCAGCAGTTTTTCATCGGCCAGGGCCGGAAACACCATATATTTT
>TRBV6-1|TRBJ2-7|TRBD1|.
CASSSLGQGNEQYF
TGTGCCAGCAGTAGCCTGGGACAGGGGAACGAGCAGTACTTC
>TRBV5-5|TRBJ2-7|TRBD2|.
CASRKAGTSGFYEQYF
TGTGCCAGCAGGAAAGCCGGGACTAGCGGATTCTACGAGCAGTACTTC
>TRBV5-8|TRBJ1-4|.|.
CASSPTGYGEKLFF
TGTGCCAGCAGCCCAACAGGGTACGGCGAAAAACTGTTTTTT
>TRBV4-3|TRBJ1-5|.|.
CASSQENGGNQPQHF
TGCGCCAGCAGCCAGGAGAACGGAGGCAATCAGCCCCAGCATTTT
>TRBV27|TRBJ2-5|TRBD2|.
CASSLYGRAQGETQYF
TGTGCCAGCAGTTTATACGGGAGGGCGCAGGGAGAGACCCAGTACTTC
>TRBV2|TRBJ2-3|.|.
CASSERTVLDTQYF
TGTGCCAGCAGTGAAAGAACTGTGTTAGATACGCAGTATTTT
>TRBV28|TRBJ2-7|TRBD1|.
CASGDRDEQYF
TGTGCCAGCGGTGACAGGGACGAGCAGTACTTC
>TRBV4-2|TRBJ1-1|.|.
CASSQGSLSATGGIRNTEAFF
TGTGCCAGCAGCCAAGGATCTTTGTCTGCGACAGGCGGTATCCGAAACACTGAAGCTTTCTTT
>TRBV5-1|TRBJ1-2|.|.
CASSFRNYGYTF
TGCGCCAGCAGCTTTAGAAACTATGGCTACACCTTC
>TRBV27|TRBJ2-1|.|.
CASSWAGVDNEQFF
TGTGCCAGCAGTTGGGCCGGGGTCGACAATGAGCAGTTCTTC
>TRBV5-1|TRBJ2-7|.|.
CASSFNPGTYEQYF
TGCGCCAGCAGCTTTAACCCGGGGACCTACGAGCAGTACTTC
>TRBV9|TRBJ2-7|.|.
CASSLTGYPYEQYF
TGTGCCAGCAGCCTGACAGGTTACCCCTACGAGCAGTACTTC
>TRBV28|TRBJ1-2|.|.
CASSLSGVGYGYTF
TGTGCCAGCAGTTTATCGGGGGTGGGATATGGCTACACCTTC
>TRBV9|TRBJ2-7|TRBD1|.
CASSKGQAYEQYF
TGTGCCAGCAGCAAGGGACAGGCCTACGAGCAGTACTTC
>TRBV28|TRBJ1-3|.|.
CASSLGAGIVDTIYF
TGTGCCAGCAGTTTAGGGGCAGGGATTGTGGACACCATATATTTT
>TRBV27|TRBJ1-4|TRBD1|.
CASRPGTGVREKLFF
TGTGCCAGCAGACCCGGGACAGGGGTTAGAGAAAAACTGTTTTTT
>TRBV29-1|TRBJ2-3|TRBD2|few
CSVEGTSGGPSGTQYF
TGCAGCGTTGAAGGTACTAGCGGGGGTCCCTCGGGTACGCAGTATTTT
>TRBV29-1|TRBJ2-5|TRBD1|.
CSAKGQGIETQYF
TGCAGCGCTAAGGGACAGGGCATAGAGACCCAGTACTTC
>TRBV27|TRBJ2-7|.|.
CASSFTQGYEQYF
TGTGCCAGCAGTTTTACCCAGGGGTACGAGCAGTACTTC
>TRBV5-1|TRBJ2-3|.|few
CASSLAGAYTDTQYF
TGCGCCAGCAGCTTGGCAGGGGCCTACACAGATACGCAGTATTTT
>TRBV9|TRBJ1-4|.|.
CASSVTGNDNEKLFF
TGTGCCAGCAGCGTTACAGGAAACGACAATGAAAAACTGTTTTTT
>TRBV5-4|TRBJ1-2|.|few
CASSLAAGYGYTF
TGTGCCAGCAGCTTGGCGGCAGGCTATGGCTACACCTTC